Following are 20 T cell receptor beta chains from one sample sequenced in a study of radiotherapy plus CTLA-4 blockade in lung cancer. TCRdb's table, derived via immunoSEQ multiplex PCR, lists solely in-frame clones and lacks some. The table has around 82,000 clones, around 87% seen once. This material consisted of peripheral blood, taken from a patient treated with radiotherapy plus ipilimumab. The origin of the receptors is a human donor with non-small cell lung cancer that progressed on radiotherapy plus ipilimumab.

The chain joins TRBV28 to TRBJ1-5; TRBD1 matches at 7 bases. This CDR3 has 14 residues. V lost 7 bases to trimming and J lost 6 bases; unmatched junction nucleotides: 9. In germline, CDR1 is MDHEN, CDR2 SYDVKM. CDR3 coding DNA: TGTGCCAGCACCCGAGGGGGCTCGGGTCAGCCCCAGCATTTT. Translation: CASTRGGSGQPQHF.

This sequence joins TRBV19 and TRBJ2-7, with D uncertain. Looked up from germline, CDR1 is LNHDA and CDR2 is SQIVND (reference sequence). The V and J ends lost 10 bases and 5 bases respectively, with 12 bases between them. The CDR3 is 11 residues long. DNA for the CDR3: TGTGCCACCGCCTCTTTGAACGAGCAGTACTTC. Its protein product is CATASLNEQYF. Supplemented by reference TRBV19 and TRBJ2-7, the full variable domain reads DGGITQSPKYLFRKEGQNVTLSCEQNLNHDAMYWYRQDPGQGLRLIYYSQIVNDFQKGDIAEGYSVSREKKESFPLTVTSAQKNPTAFYLCATASLNEQYFGPGTRLTVT.

Turning to this clone: One junction end disagrees with the germline gene, perhaps due to a read error. The V and J genes are TRBV7-7 and TRBJ2-5; 9 bases are a match to TRBD1. Germline loops: CDR1 SSHAT, CDR2 FNYEAQ (reference sequence). The CDR3 length is 15 residues. This CDR3 is CASSFSRTGAETQYF. The CDR3 nucleotides read TGTGCTAGCAGCTTCTCCCGGACAGGGGCGGAGACCCAGTACTTC.

The rearrangement links TRBV30 to TRBJ2-1, with 11 bases fitting TRBD1. The germline V gene encodes CDR1 GTSNPN and CDR2 SVGIG (reference sequence). V was pared by 4 bases and J by 4 bases, with 6 bases of the junction left unmatched. The CDR3 consists of 15 residues. The CDR3 spells CAWTADRGLYNEQFF. The CDR3 nucleotides read TGTGCCTGGACCGCGGACAGGGGGCTGTACAATGAGCAGTTCTTC.

V and J are TRBV7-3 and TRBJ2-3, with D unresolved. CDR3 size: 15 residues. Germline values: CDR1 SGHTA, CDR2 FQGTGA. Trimming cost V 5 bases and J 0 bases, with 12 bases left between them. The CDR3 DNA reads TGTGCCAGCAGCCCCGTTGGTGCTAGCACAGATACGCAGTATTTT. This encodes CASSPVGASTDTQYF.

Remarks on this clone: Within the sample, other DNA sequences also encode this same CDR3. V gene TRBV7-6 combines with J gene TRBJ2-7; the D is unclear. There are 13 residues in the CDR3. Trimming removed 4 bases at V and 3 bases at J, with 10 bases between. Germline CDR1 is SGHVS and CDR2 is FNYEAQ. The CDR3 region has the DNA TGTGCCAGCAGCTCGGGCCCAAACTACGAGCAGTACTTC. Encoded protein: CASSSGPNYEQYF. Full variable domain (rest looked up from reference TRBV7-6 and TRBJ2-7): GAGVSQSPRYKVTKRGQDVALRCDPISGHVSLYWYRQALGQGPEFLTYFNYEAQQDKSGLPNDRFSAERPEGSISTLTIQRTEQRDSAMYRCASSSGPNYEQYFGPGTRLTVT.

The chain couples TRBV2 to TRBJ2-1; TRBD1 agrees at 11 bases. V was pared by 5 bases and J by 6 bases, with 6 bases of the junction left unmatched. Per germline, CDR1 SNHLY and CDR2 FYNNEI. This CDR3 spans 15 amino acids. The CDR3 DNA sequence: TGTGCCAGCAGTTCCCGGGACAGGGGGGGCAATGAGCAGTTCTTC. Protein sequence: CASSSRDRGGNEQFF.

This chain uses TRBV7-2 with TRBJ2-7; TRBD2 matches 10 bases. The junction had 7 bases not matched to a gene; V was cut back by 7 bases and J by 4 bases. CDR1 SGHTA and CDR2 FQGNSA come from the germline V gene. This CDR3 contains 14 residues. The CDR3 bases are TGTGCCAGCACCCCAGCGGGAGGGCCTTACGAGCAGTACTTC. This gives the protein CASTPAGGPYEQYF.

The sample holds a few counts of this clone. The rearrangement uses TRBV12-2 and TRBJ1-1. TRBV12-2 corresponds to a pseudogene. This CDR3 has 17 amino acids. The CDR3 nucleotides read TGTGCAAGTCGCCCCGAAATTGGAAGGGCTGGGAACACTGAAGCTTTCTTT. The encoded protein is CASRPEIGRAGNTEAFF.

This sequence joins TRBV30 and TRBJ1-2; D is uncertain. V was shortened by 0 bases and J by 8 bases, with 7 bases between the two germline ends. From germline, CDR1 is GTSNPN and CDR2 SVGIG (reference sequence). The CDR3 consists of 11 residues. CDR3 sequence (DNA): TGTGCCTGGAGTGTACTGGGGGGCTACACCTTC. Its translation is CAWSVLGGYTF.

The chain is built from TRBV25-1 and TRBJ1-2; 9 nucleotides align to TRBD1. V shed 4 bases, J shed 0 bases, and the junction held 9 bases outside the gene matches. CDR1 and CDR2 (germline): MGHDK, SYGVNS. CDR3 length: 17 residues. Here the CDR3 DNA reads TGTGCCAGCAGTGCGAGAGCGGGACAGGGACCTAACTATGGCTACACCTTC. Its protein is CASSARAGQGPNYGYTF.

This clone was recorded only once. The CDR3: CASSYERGTRNSPLHF. Here the CDR3 DNA reads TGTGCCAGCAGTTACGAAAGGGGAACAAGGAATTCACCCCTCCACTTT. The J gene is TRBJ1-6, the V gene TRBV6-5; a weak D match, TRBD1 (5 bases). The CDR3 runs 16 residues. Looked up from germline, CDR1 is MNHEY and CDR2 is SVGAGI. V lost 2 bases, J lost 7 bases, and 15 bases lay in between.

The chain combines TRBV29-1 with TRBJ2-3; maybe TRBD1 (6 bases). The V gene's germline CDR1 is SQVTM and CDR2 ANQGSEA. The length of the CDR3 is 13 residues. Trimming removed 7 bases at V and 4 bases at J, with 15 bases between. The CDR3 here is CSARQARADTQYF. CDR3 coding DNA: TGCAGCGCTAGACAGGCGCGCGCAGATACGCAGTATTTT.

The chain has TRBV4-2 and TRBJ2-3; 10 bases fit TRBD2. Trimming cost V 4 bases and J 4 bases; bases outside gene matches: 8. CDR3 length: 16 amino acids. Germline loops: CDR1 LGHNA, CDR2 YNFKEQ. The CDR3 bases are TGTGCCAGCAGCCGACCGAGCGGGGGGGCCGCAGATACGCAGTATTTT. Translating gives CASSRPSGGAADTQYF.

The J gene is TRBJ2-3, the V gene TRBV2; the match to TRBD2 covers 12 bases. Trimming took 0 bases from V and 5 from J; bases not matched to a gene: 6. This CDR3 is 17 amino acids long. Germline V gene sequence: CDR1 SNHLY, CDR2 FYNNEI. The CDR3: CASSEARLAGGGDTQYF. The CDR3 bases are TGTGCCAGCAGTGAAGCGCGTCTAGCGGGGGGGGGAGATACGCAGTATTTT.

This clone was counted a single time. The chain joins TRBV27 to TRBJ1-1, with D unresolved. Germline V gene data show CDR1 as MNHEY and CDR2 as SMNVEV (reference sequence). The CDR3 has 14 amino acids. V shed 2 bases and J shed 0 bases, with 7 bases lying between them. The CDR3 DNA is TGTGCCAGCAGTTTAAGGCGGATGAACACTGAAGCTTTCTTT. Translation: CASSLRRMNTEAFF.

This clone is a singleton in its sample. The V and J genes are TRBV11-3 and TRBJ2-3, with TRBD1 matching 7 bases. Germline V CDR1 and CDR2: SGHNT, YENEEA. CDR3 size: 16 residues. J was trimmed by 0 bases and V by 3 bases; bases with no gene match: 6. As DNA, the CDR3 is TGTGCCAGCAGCTTCTCCGGGACAGAGAGCACAGATACGCAGTATTTT. Residues: CASSFSGTESTDTQYF. Complete variable domain (other parts from reference TRBV11-3 and TRBJ2-3): EAGVVQSPRYKIIEKKQPVAFWCNPISGHNTLYWYLQNLGQGPELLIRYENEEAVDDSQLPKDRFSAERLKGVDSTLKIQPAELGDSAVYLCASSFSGTESTDTQYFGPGTRLTVL.

A note on this clone: Different DNA sequences within this sample yield the same CDR3. V and J are TRBV5-1 and TRBJ2-7; D unresolved. CDR1 SGHRS and CDR2 YFSETQ come from the germline V gene. The CDR3 has 12 amino acids. The V end was cut by 3 bases, the J end by 3 bases, with 7 bases between. CDR3 sequence (DNA): TGCGCCAGCAGCTCTACCGGCTACGAGCAGTACTTC. Its protein is CASSSTGYEQYF.

The V call is TRBV7-9, the J call TRBJ1-2; D is ambiguous. Germline values: CDR1 SEHNR, CDR2 FQNEAQ (reference sequence). The CDR3 is made up of 14 amino acids. V was pared by 3 bases and J by 4 bases, with 12 bases between. For the CDR3, the DNA is TGTGCCAGCAGCTTTACGGTTGAGGGCTATGGCTACACCTTC. As protein: CASSFTVEGYGYTF.

The genes are TRBV18 and TRBJ1-1; 7 bases align to TRBD1. Unmatched junction bases numbered 5, after V lost 6 bases and J lost 4 bases. This CDR3 spans 13 amino acids. Germline V gene lookup returns CDR1 KGHSH and CDR2 LQKENI. CDR3 nucleotide sequence: TGTGCCAGCTCTCCCTACAGGGGCACTGAAGCTTTCTTT. Its protein is CASSPYRGTEAFF.